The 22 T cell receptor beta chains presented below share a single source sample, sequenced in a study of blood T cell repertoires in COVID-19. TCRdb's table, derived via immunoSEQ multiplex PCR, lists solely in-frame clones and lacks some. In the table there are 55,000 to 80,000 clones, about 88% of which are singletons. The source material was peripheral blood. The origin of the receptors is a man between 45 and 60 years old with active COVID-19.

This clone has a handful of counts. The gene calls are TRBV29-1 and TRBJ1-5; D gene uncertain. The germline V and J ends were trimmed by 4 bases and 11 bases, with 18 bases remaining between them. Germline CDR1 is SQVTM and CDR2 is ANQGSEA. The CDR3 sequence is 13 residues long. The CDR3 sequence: CSVVGEEFGAQHF. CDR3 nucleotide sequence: TGCAGCGTTGTCGGGGAGGAGTTTGGGGCCCAGCATTTT.

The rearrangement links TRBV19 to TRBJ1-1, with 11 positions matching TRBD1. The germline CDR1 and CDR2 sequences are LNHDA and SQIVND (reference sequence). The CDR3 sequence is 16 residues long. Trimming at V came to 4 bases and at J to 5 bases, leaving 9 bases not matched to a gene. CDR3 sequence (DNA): TGTGCCAGTAGTAGGACCCCCGGGACAGGGGGGACTGAAGCTTTCTTT. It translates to CASSRTPGTGGTEAFF. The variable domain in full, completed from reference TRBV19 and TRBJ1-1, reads DGGITQSPKYLFRKEGQNVTLSCEQNLNHDAMYWYRQDPGQGLRLIYYSQIVNDFQKGDIAEGYSVSREKKESFPLTVTSAQKNPTAFYLCASSRTPGTGGTEAFFGQGTRLTVV.

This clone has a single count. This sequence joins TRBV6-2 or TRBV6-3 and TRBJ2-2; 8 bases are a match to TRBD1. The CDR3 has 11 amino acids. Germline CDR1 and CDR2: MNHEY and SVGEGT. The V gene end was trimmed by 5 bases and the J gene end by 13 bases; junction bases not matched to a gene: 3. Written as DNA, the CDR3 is TGTGCCAGCAGTCAAGGACAGGGGCTGTTTTTT. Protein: CASSQGQGLFF.

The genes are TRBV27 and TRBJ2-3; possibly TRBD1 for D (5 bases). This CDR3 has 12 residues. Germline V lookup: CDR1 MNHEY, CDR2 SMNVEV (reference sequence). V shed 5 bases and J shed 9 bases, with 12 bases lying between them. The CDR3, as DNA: TGTGCCAGCAGTGGACATCTCGAAACGCAGTATTTT. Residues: CASSGHLETQYF.

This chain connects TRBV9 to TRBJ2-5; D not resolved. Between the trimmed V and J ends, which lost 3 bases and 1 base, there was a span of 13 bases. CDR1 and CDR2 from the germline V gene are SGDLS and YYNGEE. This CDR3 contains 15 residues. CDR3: CASSESFTTQETQYF. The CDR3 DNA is TGTGCCAGCAGCGAATCTTTCACAACCCAAGAGACCCAGTACTTC.

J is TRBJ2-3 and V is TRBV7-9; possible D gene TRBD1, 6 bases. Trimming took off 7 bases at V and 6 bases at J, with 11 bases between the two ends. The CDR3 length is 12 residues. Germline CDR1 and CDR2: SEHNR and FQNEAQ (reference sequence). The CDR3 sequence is CASKGVGDTQYF. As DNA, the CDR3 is TGTGCCAGCAAGGGGGTCGGGGATACGCAGTATTTT.

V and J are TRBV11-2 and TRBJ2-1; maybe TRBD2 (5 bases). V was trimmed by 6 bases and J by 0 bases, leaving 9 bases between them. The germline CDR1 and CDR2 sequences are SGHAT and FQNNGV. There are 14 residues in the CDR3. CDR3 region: CASRRSGSYNEQFF. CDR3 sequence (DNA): TGTGCCAGCAGACGGAGCGGCTCCTACAATGAGCAGTTCTTC.

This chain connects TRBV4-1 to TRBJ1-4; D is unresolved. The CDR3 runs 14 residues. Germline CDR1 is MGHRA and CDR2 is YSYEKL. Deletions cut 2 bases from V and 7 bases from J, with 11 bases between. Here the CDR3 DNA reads TGCGCCAGCAGCCAACCAGGTCGCCGTGAAAAACTGTTTTTT. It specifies CASSQPGRREKLFF.

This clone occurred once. CDR3 sequence: CATSARGDITYEQYF. The CDR3, as DNA: TGTGCCACCAGTGCCAGGGGGGATATCACCTACGAGCAGTACTTC. The genes are TRBV24-1 and TRBJ2-7; D is possibly TRBD1 (7 bases). V gave up 5 bases and J gave up 2 bases, with 15 bases separating them. The germline V gene has CDR1 KGHDR and CDR2 SFDVKD. The CDR3 extends over 15 amino acids.

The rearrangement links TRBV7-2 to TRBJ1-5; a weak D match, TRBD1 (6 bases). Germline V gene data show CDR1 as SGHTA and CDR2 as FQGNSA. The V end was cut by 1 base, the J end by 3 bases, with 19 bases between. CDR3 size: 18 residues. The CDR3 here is CASSLGRGGRGNNQPQHF. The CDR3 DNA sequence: TGTGCCAGCAGCTTAGGGCGCGGGGGCAGGGGTAACAATCAGCCCCAGCATTTT.

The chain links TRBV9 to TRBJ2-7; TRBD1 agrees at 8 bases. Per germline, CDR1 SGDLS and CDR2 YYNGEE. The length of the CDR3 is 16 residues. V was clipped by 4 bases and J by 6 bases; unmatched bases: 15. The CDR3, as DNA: TGTGCCAGCAGCAGCCCCCAGGGGGCCGCTATGGTCGAGCAGTACTTC. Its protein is CASSSPQGAAMVEQYF.

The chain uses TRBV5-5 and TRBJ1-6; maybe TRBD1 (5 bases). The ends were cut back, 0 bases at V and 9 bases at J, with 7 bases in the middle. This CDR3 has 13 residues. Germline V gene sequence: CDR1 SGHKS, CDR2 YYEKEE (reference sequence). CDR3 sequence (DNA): TGTGCCAGCAGCTTGGTGCAGGGTTCACCCCTCCACTTT. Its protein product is CASSLVQGSPLHF. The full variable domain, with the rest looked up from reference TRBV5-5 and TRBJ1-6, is DAGVTQSPTHLIKTRGQQVTLRCSPISGHKSVSWYQQVLGQGPQFIFQYYEKEERGRGNFPDRFSARQFPNYSSELNVNALLLGDSALYLCASSLVQGSPLHFGNGTRLTVT.

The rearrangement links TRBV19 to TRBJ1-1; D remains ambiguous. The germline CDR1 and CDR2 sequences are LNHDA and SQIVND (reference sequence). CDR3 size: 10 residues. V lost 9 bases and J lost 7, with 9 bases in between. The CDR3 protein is CASRAGEAFF. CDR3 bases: TGTGCCAGCCGTGCGGGTGAAGCTTTCTTT.

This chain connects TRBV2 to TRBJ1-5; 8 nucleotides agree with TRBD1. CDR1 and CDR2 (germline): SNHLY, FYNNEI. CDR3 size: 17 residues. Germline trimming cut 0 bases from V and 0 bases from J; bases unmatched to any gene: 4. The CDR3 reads CASSEAEDRVSNQPQHF. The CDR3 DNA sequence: TGTGCCAGCAGTGAAGCGGAGGACAGGGTTAGCAATCAGCCCCAGCATTTT.

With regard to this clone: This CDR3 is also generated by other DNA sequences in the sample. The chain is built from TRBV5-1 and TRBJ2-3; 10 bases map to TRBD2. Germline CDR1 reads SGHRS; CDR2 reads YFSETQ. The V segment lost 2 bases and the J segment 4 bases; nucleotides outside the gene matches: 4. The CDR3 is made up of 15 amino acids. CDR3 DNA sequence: TGCGCCAGCAGCTTTCTAGCGGGGGAGCCAGATACGCAGTATTTT. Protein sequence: CASSFLAGEPDTQYF.

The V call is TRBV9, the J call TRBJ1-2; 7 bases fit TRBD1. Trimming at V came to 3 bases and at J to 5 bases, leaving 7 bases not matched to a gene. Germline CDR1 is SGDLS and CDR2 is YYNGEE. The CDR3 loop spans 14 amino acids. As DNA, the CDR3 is TGTGCCAGCAGCGCGGGACAGCTCGCTTATGGCTACACCTTC. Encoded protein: CASSAGQLAYGYTF.

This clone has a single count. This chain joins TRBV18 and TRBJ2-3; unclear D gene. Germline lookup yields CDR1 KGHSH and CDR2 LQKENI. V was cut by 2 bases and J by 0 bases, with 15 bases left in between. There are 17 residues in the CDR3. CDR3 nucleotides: TGTGCCAGCTCACCATTGGAGACCTATTCTAGCACAGATACGCAGTATTTT. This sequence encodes CASSPLETYSSTDTQYF.

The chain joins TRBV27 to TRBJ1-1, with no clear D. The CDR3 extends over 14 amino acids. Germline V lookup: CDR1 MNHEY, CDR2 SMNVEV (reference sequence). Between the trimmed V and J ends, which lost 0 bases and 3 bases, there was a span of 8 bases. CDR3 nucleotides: TGTGCCAGCAGTTTATCTGGGAGGTACACTGAAGCTTTCTTT. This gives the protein CASSLSGRYTEAFF.

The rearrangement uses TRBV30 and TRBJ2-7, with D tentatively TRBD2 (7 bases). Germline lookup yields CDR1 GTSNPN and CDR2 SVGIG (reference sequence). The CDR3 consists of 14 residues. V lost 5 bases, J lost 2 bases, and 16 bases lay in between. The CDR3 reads CAWDWGGGTYEQYF. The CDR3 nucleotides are TGTGCCTGGGATTGGGGAGGGGGAACCTACGAGCAGTACTTC.

The CDR3 here is CASSPGAGVLDTQYF. The CDR3 nucleotides read TGTGCCAGTAGCCCGGGCGCAGGGGTTCTAGATACGCAGTATTTT. The J gene is TRBJ2-3, the V gene TRBV19; tentative D call: TRBD1 (6 bases). The CDR3 consists of 15 residues. V gave up 6 bases and J gave up 5 bases, with 18 bases separating them. Germline values: CDR1 LNHDA, CDR2 SQIVND (reference sequence).

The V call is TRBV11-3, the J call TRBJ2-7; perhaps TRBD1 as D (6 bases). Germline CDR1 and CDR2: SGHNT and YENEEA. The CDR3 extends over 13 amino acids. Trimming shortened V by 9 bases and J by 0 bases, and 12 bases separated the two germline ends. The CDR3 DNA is TGTGCCAGTAGGACAGACATCTCCTACGAGCAGTACTTC. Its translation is CASRTDISYEQYF. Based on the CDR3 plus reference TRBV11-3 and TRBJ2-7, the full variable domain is EAGVVQSPRYKIIEKKQPVAFWCNPISGHNTLYWYLQNLGQGPELLIRYENEEAVDDSQLPKDRFSAERLKGVDSTLKIQPAELGDSAVYLCASRTDISYEQYFGPGTRLTVT.

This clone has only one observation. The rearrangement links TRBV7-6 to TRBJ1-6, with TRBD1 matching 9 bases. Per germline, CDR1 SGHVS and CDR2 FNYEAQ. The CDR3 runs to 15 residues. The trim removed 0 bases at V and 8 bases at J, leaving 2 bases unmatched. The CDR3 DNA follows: TGTGCCAGCAGCTTAGCCCGGACAGGGGATTCACCCCTCCACTTT. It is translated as CASSLARTGDSPLHF. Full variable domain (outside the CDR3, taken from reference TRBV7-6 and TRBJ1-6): GAGVSQSPRYKVTKRGQDVALRCDPISGHVSLYWYRQALGQGPEFLTYFNYEAQQDKSGLPNDRFSAERPEGSISTLTIQRTEQRDSAMYRCASSLARTGDSPLHFGNGTRLTVT.